This T cell receptor (beta chain) came from a study of T cell responses to AZD1222 COVID-19 vaccine. Note on this clone: The antigen remains unidentified.

Overall study findings and caveats: The study found Spike-specific TCR breadth and depth rose after two AZD1222 doses.

The CDR3 sequence is 15 residues long. J was trimmed by 0 bases and V by 3 bases; bases with no gene match: 5. Looked up from germline, CDR1 is DFQATT and CDR2 is SNEGSKA (reference sequence). Repertoires were generated with immunoSEQ multiplex PCR, while TCRdb's copy carries only in-frame clones and drops some. This sample yields 100,000 to 150,000 clones, of which 88% are seen a single time; 3.5% to 4.5% belongs to the top ten. This material consisted of peripheral blood, taken on day 0 of AZD1222 vaccination. This TCR was sampled from an adult in good health. The chain recombines TRBV20-1 with TRBJ2-1; TRBD1 matches at 7 bases. The CDR3 spells CSASLGTVSYNEQFF. The DNA of the CDR3 is TGCAGTGCTAGTTTGGGGACAGTCTCCTACAATGAGCAGTTCTTC.